The 16 T cell receptor beta chains given below trace back to one sample, sequenced in a study of cytomegalovirus exposure and HLA in healthy donors. The assay was immunoSEQ multiplex PCR, and TCRdb's table has in-frame clones only and misses some. In the table there are under 250,000 clones, 83% of which are singletons. Sequencing was performed on PBMCs. Every receptor here comes from a woman between 18 and 30 years old in good health and CMV-seronegative.

This chain connects TRBV30 to TRBJ1-3, with TRBD1 matching over 11 bases. Germline CDR1 GTSNPN, CDR2 SVGIG (reference sequence). V trimming: 2 bases; J trimming: 0 bases; junction bases outside the gene matches: 3. This CDR3 comprises 16 residues. The CDR3 protein is CAWSSGTGGSGNTIYF. In DNA, the CDR3 is TGTGCCTGGAGTTCCGGGACAGGGGGCTCTGGAAACACCATATATTTT.

The CDR3: CASSSAGDFYNEQFF. The CDR3 DNA follows: TGTGCCAGCAGCTCCGCTGGGGACTTCTACAATGAGCAGTTCTTC. The gene calls are TRBV5-4 and TRBJ2-1; tentatively, D is TRBD2 (6 bases). The length of the CDR3 is 15 residues. The V end lost 3 bases, the J end lost 3 bases, and 13 bases lay between the germline ends. Per germline, CDR1 SGHNT and CDR2 YYREEE (reference sequence).

The rearrangement joins TRBV2 to TRBJ2-7, with 8 bases aligning to TRBD1. The CDR3 has 13 amino acids. Germline loops: CDR1 SNHLY, CDR2 FYNNEI. Trimming cost V 8 bases and J 2 bases; bases outside gene matches: 5. The CDR3 DNA sequence: TGTGCCAGCGGGGGACAGGCGGCCTACGAGCAGTACTTC. Its translation is CASGGQAAYEQYF.

The gene calls are TRBV14 and TRBJ2-2; 8 nucleotides match TRBD1. This CDR3 is built from 15 residues. V lost 3 bases and J lost 4; bases outside the gene matches: 4. Germline CDR1 reads SGHDN; CDR2 reads FVKESK. Written as DNA, the CDR3 is TGTGCCAGCAGCCATCGACAGGGGAGCACCGGGGAGCTGTTTTTT. As protein: CASSHRQGSTGELFF.

In this sample, this clone turned up once. The V and J genes are TRBV5-1 and TRBJ2-5, with 13 nucleotides matching TRBD2. There are 16 residues in the CDR3. Losses at the gene ends were 2 bases for V and 4 bases for J; bases not matched to a gene: 5. Germline V gene data show CDR1 as SGHRS and CDR2 as YFSETQ. In DNA, the CDR3 is TGCGCCAGCAGCTTTGGACTAGCGGGGGATACAGAGACCCAGTACTTC. It yields the protein CASSFGLAGDTETQYF.

This chain uses TRBV6-5 with TRBJ2-7; D is uncertain. From germline, CDR1 is MNHEY and CDR2 SVGAGI. The V gene lost 6 bases and the J gene lost 5 bases, with 11 bases spanning the gap. The CDR3 sequence is 12 residues long. The chain's CDR3 is CASSSGGDEQYF. The CDR3 DNA reads as TGTGCCAGCAGCTCCGGTGGGGACGAGCAGTACTTC.

This clone was detected once. The chain employs TRBV11-2 and TRBJ2-1, with a possible D match to TRBD2 (5 bases). CDR1 is SGHAT and CDR2 is FQNNGV in the germline V gene. The CDR3 spans 17 residues. V shed 0 bases and J shed 4 bases, with 16 bases lying between them. The CDR3 loop is CASSLEPTSIPYNEQFF. Here the CDR3 DNA reads TGTGCCAGCAGCTTAGAACCCACTAGTATCCCTTACAATGAGCAGTTCTTC.

The chain links TRBV11-2 to TRBJ1-1; D is unresolved. Trimming took 1 base from V and 11 from J, leaving 11 bases between them. Germline CDR1 and CDR2: SGHAT and FQNNGV. CDR3 length: 12 amino acids. The CDR3 here is CASSLAGVGAFF. The CDR3 coding sequence is TGTGCCAGCAGCTTAGCAGGAGTGGGGGCTTTCTTT.

The chain links TRBV4-2 to TRBJ2-2; 10 nucleotides align to TRBD2. This CDR3 region has 18 residues. After removal of 4 bases from V and 3 bases from J, the junction contained 11 bases not matched to a gene. Germline V CDR1 and CDR2: LGHNA, YNFKEQ. In nucleotides, the CDR3 is TGTGCCAGCAGCCGAAGCGTTACCGGACTAGCGGACACCGGGGAGCTGTTTTTT. Its protein product is CASSRSVTGLADTGELFF.

The chain employs TRBV7-9 and TRBJ1-2, with 9 nucleotides matching TRBD1. This CDR3 has 15 residues. Germline loops: CDR1 SEHNR, CDR2 FQNEAQ (reference sequence). V trimming: 8 bases; J trimming: 4 bases; junction bases outside the gene matches: 11. The CDR3 coding sequence is TGTGCCAGCGCAACCCCGGGACAGGGCTTCTATGGCTACACCTTC. It specifies CASATPGQGFYGYTF.

The chain employs TRBV5-1 and TRBJ1-3, with D possibly matching TRBD1 (5 bases). This CDR3 is built from 15 residues. Germline V CDR1 and CDR2: SGHRS, YFSETQ. The ends were cut back, 4 bases at V and 0 bases at J, with 11 bases in the middle. This CDR3 reads CASSLSTVSGNTIYF. The DNA for the CDR3 is TGCGCCAGCAGCCTCTCGACAGTCTCTGGAAACACCATATATTTT.

This chain links TRBV2 with TRBJ2-3; no reliable D call. V lost 2 bases, J lost 2 bases, and 14 bases lay in between. CDR3 length: 16 amino acids. Germline V CDR1 and CDR2: SNHLY, FYNNEI. The CDR3 loop reads CASSEHETLSTDTQYF. CDR3 DNA: TGTGCCAGCAGTGAACACGAGACTCTATCCACAGATACGCAGTATTTT.

V is TRBV9 and J is TRBJ2-2; D remains ambiguous. V was shortened by 4 bases and J by 5 bases, with 3 bases between the two germline ends. The CDR3 is 11 residues long. The germline V gene has CDR1 SGDLS and CDR2 YYNGEE. The CDR3 reads CASSSTGELFF. The CDR3 DNA follows: TGTGCCAGCAGCTCAACCGGGGAGCTGTTTTTT. Full variable domain (outside the CDR3, taken from reference TRBV9 and TRBJ2-2): DSGVTQTPKHLITATGQRVTLRCSPRSGDLSVYWYQQSLDQGLQFLIQYYNGEERAKGNILERFSAQQFPDLHSELNLSSLELGDSALYFCASSSTGELFFGEGSRLTVL.

The rearrangement links TRBV11-3 to TRBJ2-7, with D uncertain. The CDR3 is made up of 13 amino acids. Germline CDR1 is SGHNT and CDR2 is YENEEA. Trimming removed 1 base at V and 4 bases at J, with 8 bases between. As DNA, the CDR3 is TGTGCCAGCAGCTTAGTGGAAGGATACGAGCAGTACTTC. Encoded protein: CASSLVEGYEQYF.

This chain uses TRBV11-2 with TRBJ2-7; D remains unclear. V was cut by 7 bases and J by 3 bases, with 10 bases left in between. CDR1 and CDR2 from the germline V gene are SGHAT and FQNNGV. The CDR3 extends over 12 amino acids. The CDR3 nucleotides are TGTGCCAGCACTAAGGGCTTCTACGAGCAGTACTTC. Protein sequence: CASTKGFYEQYF.

This clone has more than one count but fewer than ten. V gene TRBV4-1 combines with J gene TRBJ2-1, with 7 bases fitting TRBD2. CDR3 length: 13 amino acids. Germline CDR1 MGHRA, CDR2 YSYEKL. The V segment lost 4 bases and the J segment 6 bases; nucleotides outside the gene matches: 3. CDR3 nucleotides: TGCGCCAGCAGCCTTCGGACTAGCAATGAGCAGTTCTTC. It codes for CASSLRTSNEQFF.